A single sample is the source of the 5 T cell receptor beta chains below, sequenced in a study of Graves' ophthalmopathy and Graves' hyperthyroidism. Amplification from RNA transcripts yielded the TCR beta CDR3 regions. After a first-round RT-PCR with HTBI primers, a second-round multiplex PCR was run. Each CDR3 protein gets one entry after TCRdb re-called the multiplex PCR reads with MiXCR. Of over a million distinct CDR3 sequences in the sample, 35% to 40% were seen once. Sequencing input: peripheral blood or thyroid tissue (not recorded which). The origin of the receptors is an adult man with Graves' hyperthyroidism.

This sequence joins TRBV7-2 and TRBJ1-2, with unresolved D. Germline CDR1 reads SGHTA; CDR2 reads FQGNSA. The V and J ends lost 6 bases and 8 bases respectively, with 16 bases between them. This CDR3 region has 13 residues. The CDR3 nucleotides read TGTGCCAGCAGAAGAACTAGCGGGAGGGGCTACACCTTC. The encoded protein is CASRRTSGRGYTF.

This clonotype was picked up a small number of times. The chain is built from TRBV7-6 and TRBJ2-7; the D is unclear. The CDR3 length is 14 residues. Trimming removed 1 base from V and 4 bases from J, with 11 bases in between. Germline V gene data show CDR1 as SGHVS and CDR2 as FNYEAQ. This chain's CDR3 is CASSLGESPYEQYF. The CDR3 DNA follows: TGTGCCAGCAGCTTAGGAGAGTCCCCATACGAGCAGTACTTC.

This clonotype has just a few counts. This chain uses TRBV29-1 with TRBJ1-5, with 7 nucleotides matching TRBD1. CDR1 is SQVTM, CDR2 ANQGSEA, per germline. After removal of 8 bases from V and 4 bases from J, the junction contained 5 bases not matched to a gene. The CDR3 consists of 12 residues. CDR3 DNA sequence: TGCAGCTACAGGGGCGGGAATCAGCCCCAGCATTTT. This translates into CSYRGGNQPQHF.

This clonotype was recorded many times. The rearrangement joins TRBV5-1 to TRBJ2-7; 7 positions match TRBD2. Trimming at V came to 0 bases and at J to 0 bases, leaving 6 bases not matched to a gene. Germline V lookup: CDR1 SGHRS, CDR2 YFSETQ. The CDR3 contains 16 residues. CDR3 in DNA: TGCGCCAGCAGCTTGGAACCAGCGGGGACCTCCTACGAGCAGTACTTC. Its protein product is CASSLEPAGTSYEQYF.

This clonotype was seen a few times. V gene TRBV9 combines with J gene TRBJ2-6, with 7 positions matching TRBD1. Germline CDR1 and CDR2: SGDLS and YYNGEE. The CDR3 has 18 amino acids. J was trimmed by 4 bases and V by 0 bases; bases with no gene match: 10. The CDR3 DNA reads TGTGCCAGCAGCGTAGGGGGGACAGTCCAATACGGGGCCAACGTCCTGACTTTC. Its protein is CASSVGGTVQYGANVLTF.